Each of the 23 T cell receptor beta chains below was sequenced from the same sample in a study of blood T cell repertoires in COVID-19. Sequencing used immunoSEQ multiplex PCR; TCRdb keeps in-frame clones, though not all of them. Of approximately 210,000 clones listed, 70% to 90% are singletons. The specimen was peripheral blood. These TCRs come from a human donor in a cohort sampled during active COVID-19.

This sequence joins TRBV7-2 and TRBJ2-7; D is ambiguous. With 0 bases removed from V and 6 bases from J, the gap between germline ends came to 3 bases. The CDR3 loop spans 11 amino acids. Germline V gene lookup returns CDR1 SGHTA and CDR2 FQGNSA. The CDR3, as DNA: TGTGCCAGCAGCTTAGCCGTCGAGCAGTACTTC. This encodes CASSLAVEQYF.

The table lists this clone with a few counts. J is TRBJ2-1 and V is TRBV10-3; 10 bases fit TRBD2. This CDR3 has 16 amino acids. Germline V CDR1 and CDR2: ENHRY, SYGVKD. Trimming removed 7 bases from V and 4 bases from J; junction bases left unmatched: 10. DNA for the CDR3: TGTGCCATCAAAGAGGGTGGTAGCGGGAGGTACAATGAGCAGTTCTTC. This sequence encodes CAIKEGGSGRYNEQFF.

The chain joins TRBV2 to TRBJ1-5; D is perhaps TRBD1 (6 bases). The CDR3 contains 14 residues. Trimming stripped 7 bases from V and 5 bases from J, with 15 bases between. Germline assignment: CDR1 SNHLY and CDR2 FYNNEI. The CDR3 is CASKGRGFYQPQHF. CDR3 DNA: TGTGCCAGCAAAGGCAGGGGCTTTTATCAGCCCCAGCATTTT.

In DNA form, the CDR3 reads TGTGCCTGGAGTTGGGCCCCCCGCGATACGCAGTATTTT. Amino acid sequence: CAWSWAPRDTQYF. V is TRBV30 and J is TRBJ2-3; no clear D gene. Looked up from germline, CDR1 is GTSNPN and CDR2 is SVGIG (reference sequence). The CDR3 contains 13 residues. V lost 2 bases, J lost 6 bases, and 12 bases lay in between.

The chain uses TRBV30 and TRBJ1-1; maybe TRBD1 (5 bases). The germline V gene has CDR1 GTSNPN and CDR2 SVGIG (reference sequence). The V gene lost 5 bases and the J gene lost 1 base, with 14 bases spanning the gap. The CDR3 is 14 residues long. The CDR3 DNA reads as TGTGCCTGGGACGCGGGGCGGCCGAACACTGAAGCTTTCTTT. It translates to CAWDAGRPNTEAFF.

The rearrangement joins TRBV7-9 to TRBJ1-2, with 12 nucleotides matching TRBD1. V lost 4 bases and J lost 1; bases outside the gene matches: 4. There are 16 residues in the CDR3. CDR1 and CDR2 (germline): SEHNR, FQNEAQ (reference sequence). CDR3 amino acids: CASSSRDRGLNYGYTF. In DNA, the CDR3 is TGTGCCAGCAGCTCCCGGGACAGGGGGCTTAACTATGGCTACACCTTC.

The chain has TRBV3-1 (or the pseudogene TRBV3-2) and TRBJ1-6, with a weak D call TRBD1 (6 bases). The CDR3 runs 15 residues. Trimming stripped 4 bases from V and 8 bases from J, with 15 bases between. Germline V gives CDR1 LGHDT, CDR2 YNNKEL (reference sequence). This CDR3 reads CASSPPGQGYSPLHF. The DNA for the CDR3 is TGTGCCAGCAGCCCCCCGGGGCAGGGGTATTCACCCCTCCACTTT.

This clone was counted a few times. The chain combines TRBV5-4 with TRBJ2-1, with 10 positions matching TRBD2. V trimming: 4 bases; J trimming: 9 bases; junction bases outside the gene matches: 10. Germline V gives CDR1 SGHNT, CDR2 YYREEE (reference sequence). The CDR3 extends over 15 amino acids. CDR3 amino acids: CASSLSGGAVGEQFF. CDR3 nucleotide sequence: TGTGCCAGCAGCCTCAGCGGGGGGGCCGTTGGTGAGCAGTTCTTC.

This rearrangement joins TRBV27 to TRBJ1-5; D remains unclear. This CDR3 is 15 amino acids long. The germline gives CDR1 MNHEY, CDR2 SMNVEV (reference sequence). V was shortened by 6 bases and J by 3 bases, with 15 bases between the two germline ends. CDR3: CASSQTAGYNQPQHF. The CDR3 nucleotides are TGTGCCAGCAGCCAAACAGCGGGTTACAATCAGCCCCAGCATTTT.

This chain uses TRBV7-2 with TRBJ1-2, with D perhaps TRBD1 (6 bases). The germline V gene encodes CDR1 SGHTA and CDR2 FQGNSA. This CDR3 is built from 15 residues. Between the trimmed V and J ends, which lost 0 bases and 4 bases, there was a span of 12 bases. Here the CDR3 DNA reads TGTGCCAGCAGCTTAGCAGGGGGTAGCTCCTATGGCTACACCTTC. Amino acids: CASSLAGGSSYGYTF. The variable domain in full, completed from reference TRBV7-2 and TRBJ1-2, reads GAGVSQSPSNKVTEKGKDVELRCDPISGHTALYWYRQSLGQGLEFLIYFQGNSAPDKSGLPSDRFSAERTGGSVSTLTIQRTQQEDSAVYLCASSLAGGSSYGYTFGSGTRLTVV.

This rearrangement joins TRBV19 to TRBJ2-7; TRBD1 matches at 8 bases. Germline loops: CDR1 LNHDA, CDR2 SQIVND (reference sequence). CDR3 length: 14 amino acids. V lost 10 bases and J lost 0; bases outside the gene matches: 8. This chain's CDR3 is CAIILGTGSYEQYF. Here the CDR3 DNA reads TGTGCCATTATTTTAGGGACAGGCTCCTACGAGCAGTACTTC.

This rearrangement joins TRBV6-6 to TRBJ2-7; D is ambiguous. The germline V and J ends were trimmed by 5 bases and 0 bases, with 5 bases remaining between them. Germline V gene lookup returns CDR1 MNHNY and CDR2 SVGAGI (reference sequence). The CDR3 is made up of 12 amino acids. The CDR3, as DNA: TGTGCCAGCAGTGGTAGCTCCTACGAGCAGTACTTC. It codes for CASSGSSYEQYF.

J is TRBJ2-4 and V is TRBV19; no reliable D call. CDR3 length: 15 amino acids. The ends were cut back, 6 bases at V and 0 bases at J, with 12 bases in the middle. In germline, CDR1 is LNHDA, CDR2 SQIVND (reference sequence). The CDR3 sequence: CASSYRELAKNIQYF. The DNA of the CDR3 is TGTGCCAGTAGCTACAGAGAACTAGCCAAAAACATTCAGTACTTC.

V usage is TRBV5-1 and J usage is TRBJ1-1; 9 bases align to TRBD1. The CDR3 loop spans 15 amino acids. The V gene's germline CDR1 is SGHRS and CDR2 YFSETQ. V lost 10 bases to trimming and J lost 3 bases; unmatched junction nucleotides: 13. The CDR3 here is CASAPKGQGDTEAFF. In DNA, the CDR3 is TGCGCCTCAGCACCGAAGGGACAGGGCGACACTGAAGCTTTCTTT.

The chain carries TRBV5-8 and TRBJ2-4; 7 bases align to TRBD1. This CDR3 spans 16 amino acids. The J segment lost 5 bases and the V segment lost 6 bases, leaving 14 bases of the junction unmatched. Germline lookup yields CDR1 SGHTS and CDR2 YDEGEE. Written as DNA, the CDR3 is TGTGCCAGCACCGGGGCCCTGGGACAGTGGGAAAACATTCAGTACTTC. Its protein product is CASTGALGQWENIQYF.

CDR3 coding DNA: TGTGCCAGCAGCTTGGTTCCGGGTGTGGGGCCCGAGTGGACTGAAGCTTTCTTT. Protein: CASSLVPGVGPEWTEAFF. The chain joins TRBV5-5 to TRBJ1-1, with D possibly being TRBD1 (5 bases). This CDR3 region has 18 residues. V shed 0 bases and J shed 5 bases, with 23 bases lying between them. Germline loops: CDR1 SGHKS, CDR2 YYEKEE (reference sequence).

This chain uses TRBV5-6 with TRBJ2-3, with TRBD2 matching over 13 bases. J lost 2 bases, V lost 2 bases, and 2 bases had no gene match. The CDR3 runs 16 residues. CDR1 and CDR2 (germline): SGHDT, YYEEEE. The CDR3 DNA reads as TGTGCCAGCAGCTTACTAGCGGGGGGGAACACAGATACGCAGTATTTT. Protein: CASSLLAGGNTDTQYF.

The rearrangement joins TRBV2 to TRBJ2-7, with TRBD1 identical over 7 bases. J gave up 3 bases and V 6 bases, and 14 bases lay outside the gene matches. Germline V gives CDR1 SNHLY, CDR2 FYNNEI. The CDR3 extends over 16 amino acids. This chain's CDR3 is CASSTLEPGQLYEQYF. For the CDR3, the DNA is TGTGCCAGCAGCACTTTGGAACCGGGACAGCTCTACGAGCAGTACTTC.

This chain joins TRBV7-2 and TRBJ1-3; D is ambiguous. Germline V gene data show CDR1 as SGHTA and CDR2 as FQGNSA. This CDR3 comprises 13 residues. The germline V and J ends were trimmed by 1 base and 7 bases, with 8 bases remaining between them. In DNA, the CDR3 is TGTGCCAGCAGCTTAGTGTTACGGAACACCATATATTTT. Protein product: CASSLVLRNTIYF.

The rearrangement uses TRBV3-1 (or the pseudogene TRBV3-2) and TRBJ1-5; possibly TRBD1 for D (6 bases). The CDR3 has 14 amino acids. Germline V gives CDR1 LGHDT, CDR2 YNNKEL (reference sequence). Trimming cost V 5 bases and J 2 bases, with 10 bases left between them. Here the CDR3 reads CASSNPGGNQPQHF. DNA of the CDR3: TGTGCCAGCAGCAATCCAGGGGGCAATCAGCCCCAGCATTTT.

The chain combines TRBV27 with TRBJ2-2; D might be TRBD1 (6 bases). The CDR3 length is 15 residues. The V gene lost 6 bases and the J gene lost 3 bases, with 14 bases spanning the gap. CDR1 is MNHEY and CDR2 is SMNVEV in the germline V gene (reference sequence). CDR3 protein: CASRQGWGDTGELFF. In DNA, the CDR3 is TGTGCCAGCAGACAGGGATGGGGAGACACCGGGGAGCTGTTTTTT.

CDR3 in amino acids: CASSQGRSGEQFF. The CDR3 DNA is TGCGCCAGCAGCCAAGGGAGGTCTGGTGAGCAGTTCTTC. This chain links TRBV4-3 with TRBJ2-1; the D gene is possibly TRBD2 (5 bases). Germline-derived CDR1 and CDR2 are LGHNA and YSLEER. V lost 1 base to trimming and J lost 9 bases, with 10 bases between them. The CDR3 is 13 amino acids.

This chain uses TRBV15 with TRBJ1-1, with TRBD1 as a possible D gene (5 bases). There are 16 residues in the CDR3. Trimming removed 0 bases from V and 4 bases from J, with 15 bases in between. Germline CDR1 and CDR2: LNHNV and YYDKDF (reference sequence). Here the CDR3 DNA reads TGTGCCACCAGCAGAGATTTGGCCGATAGGGGCACTGAAGCTTTCTTT. Its protein product is CATSRDLADRGTEAFF.